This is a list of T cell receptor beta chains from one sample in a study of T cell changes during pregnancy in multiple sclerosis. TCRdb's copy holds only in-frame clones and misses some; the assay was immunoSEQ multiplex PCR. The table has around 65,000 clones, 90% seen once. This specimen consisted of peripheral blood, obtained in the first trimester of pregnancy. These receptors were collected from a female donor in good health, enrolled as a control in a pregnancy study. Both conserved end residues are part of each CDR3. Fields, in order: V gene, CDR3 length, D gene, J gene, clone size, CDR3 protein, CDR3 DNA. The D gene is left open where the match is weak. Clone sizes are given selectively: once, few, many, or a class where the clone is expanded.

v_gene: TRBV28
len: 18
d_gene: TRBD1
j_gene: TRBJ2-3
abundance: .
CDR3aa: CASSPKRTGFPRTDTQYF
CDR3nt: TGTGCCAGCAGTCCCAAAAGGACAGGGTTCCCCCGCACAGATACGCAGTATTTT

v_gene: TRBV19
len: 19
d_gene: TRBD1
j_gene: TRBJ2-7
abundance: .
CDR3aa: CASTRSGTGYGTTVYEQYF
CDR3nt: TGTGCCAGTACCCGATCCGGGACAGGGTATGGGACTACAGTTTACGAGCAGTACTTC

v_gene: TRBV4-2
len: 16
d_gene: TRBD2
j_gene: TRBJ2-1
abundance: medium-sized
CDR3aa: CASSQTSGGSYNEQFF
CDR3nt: TGTGCCAGCAGCCAGACTAGCGGGGGCTCCTACAATGAGCAGTTCTTC

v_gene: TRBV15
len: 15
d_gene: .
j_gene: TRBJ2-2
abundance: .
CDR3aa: CATSREGQRTGELFF
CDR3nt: TGTGCCACCAGCAGAGAGGGACAAAGGACCGGGGAGCTGTTTTTT

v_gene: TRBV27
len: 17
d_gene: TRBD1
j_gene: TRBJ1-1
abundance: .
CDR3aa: CASRARDRGSPSPEAFF
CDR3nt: TGTGCCAGCAGGGCCCGGGACAGGGGGTCCCCTAGCCCTGAAGCTTTCTTT

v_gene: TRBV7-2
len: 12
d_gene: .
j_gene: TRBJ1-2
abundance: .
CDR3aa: CASGGPDYGYTF
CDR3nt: TGTGCCAGCGGGGGCCCGGACTATGGCTACACCTTC

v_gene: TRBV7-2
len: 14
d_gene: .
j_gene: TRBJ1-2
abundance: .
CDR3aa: CASSLTEINYGYTF
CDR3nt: TGTGCCAGCAGCTTGACAGAGATTAACTATGGCTACACCTTC

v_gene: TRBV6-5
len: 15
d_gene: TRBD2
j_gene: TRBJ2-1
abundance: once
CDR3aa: CASSLSSGGGNEQFF
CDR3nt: TGTGCCAGCAGTCTATCCAGCGGGGGGGGCAATGAGCAGTTCTTC

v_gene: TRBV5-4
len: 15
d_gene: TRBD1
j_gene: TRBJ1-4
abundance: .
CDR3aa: CASSRDRGAKEKLFF
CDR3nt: TGTGCCAGCAGCCGGGACAGGGGGGCTAAAGAAAAACTGTTTTTT

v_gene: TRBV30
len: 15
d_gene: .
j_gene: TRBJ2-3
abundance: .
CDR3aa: CAWMKSRLVTDTQYF
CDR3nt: TGTGCCTGGATGAAGTCGAGACTAGTCACAGATACGCAGTATTTT

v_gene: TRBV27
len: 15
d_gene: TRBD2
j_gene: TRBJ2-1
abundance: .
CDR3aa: CASSQGLARYNEQFF
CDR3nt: TGTGCCAGCAGTCAAGGACTAGCCAGGTACAATGAGCAGTTCTTC

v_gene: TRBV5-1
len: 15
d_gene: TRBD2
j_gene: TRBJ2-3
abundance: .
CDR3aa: CASSLSGGSTDTQYF
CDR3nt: TGCGCCAGCAGTTTGAGCGGGGGAAGCACAGATACGCAGTATTTT

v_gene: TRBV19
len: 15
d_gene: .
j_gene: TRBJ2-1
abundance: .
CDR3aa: CASSMGGGVYNEQFF
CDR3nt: TGTGCCAGTAGTATGGGTGGGGGCGTCTACAATGAGCAGTTCTTC

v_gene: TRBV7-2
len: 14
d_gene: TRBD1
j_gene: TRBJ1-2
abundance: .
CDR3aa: CASSLATGNYGYTF
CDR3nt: TGTGCCAGCAGCTTGGCGACAGGGAACTATGGCTACACCTTC

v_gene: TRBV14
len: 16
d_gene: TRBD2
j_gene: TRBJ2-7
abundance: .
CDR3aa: CASSPVAGEAPYEQYF
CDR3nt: TGTGCCAGCAGCCCTGTAGCGGGAGAGGCCCCCTACGAGCAGTACTTC

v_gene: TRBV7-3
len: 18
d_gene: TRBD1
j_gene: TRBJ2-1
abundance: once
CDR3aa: CASSLTKGAKTGGNEQFF
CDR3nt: TGTGCCAGCAGCTTAACGAAAGGGGCTAAGACAGGGGGCAATGAGCAGTTCTTC

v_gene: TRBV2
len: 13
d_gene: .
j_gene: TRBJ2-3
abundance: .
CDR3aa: CASSEQGGDTQYF
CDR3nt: TGTGCCAGCAGTGAACAGGGGGGAGATACGCAGTATTTT

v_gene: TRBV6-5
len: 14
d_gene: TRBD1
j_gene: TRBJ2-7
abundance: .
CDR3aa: CASSLNRGPGEQYF
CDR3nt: TGTGCCAGCAGTTTAAACAGGGGGCCGGGGGAGCAGTACTTC

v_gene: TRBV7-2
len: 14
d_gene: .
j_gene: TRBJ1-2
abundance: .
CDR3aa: CASSLVQANYGYTF
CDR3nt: TGTGCCAGCAGCTTAGTACAGGCCAACTATGGCTACACCTTC

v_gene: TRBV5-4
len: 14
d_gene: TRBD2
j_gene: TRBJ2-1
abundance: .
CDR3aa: CASSTSGSGNEQFF
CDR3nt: TGTGCCAGCAGTACTAGCGGTTCTGGGAATGAGCAGTTCTTC

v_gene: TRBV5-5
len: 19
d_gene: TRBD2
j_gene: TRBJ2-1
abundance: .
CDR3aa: CASSLSLAGGTKTYNEQFF
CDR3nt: TGTGCCAGCAGCTTGTCCCTAGCGGGAGGAACGAAGACCTACAATGAGCAGTTCTTC

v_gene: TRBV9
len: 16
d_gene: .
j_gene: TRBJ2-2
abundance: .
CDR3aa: CASSVATVGGTGELFF
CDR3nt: TGTGCCAGCAGCGTAGCTACGGTCGGGGGTACCGGGGAGCTGTTTTTT

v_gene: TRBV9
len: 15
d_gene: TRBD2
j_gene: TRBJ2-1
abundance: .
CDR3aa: CASSSSGGPYNEQFF
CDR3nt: TGTGCCAGCAGTTCTAGCGGGGGTCCGTACAATGAGCAGTTCTTC

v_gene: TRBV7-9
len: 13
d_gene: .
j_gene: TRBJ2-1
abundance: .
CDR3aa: CASSLGVNNEQFF
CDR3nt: TGTGCCAGCAGCTTAGGAGTTAACAATGAGCAGTTCTTC

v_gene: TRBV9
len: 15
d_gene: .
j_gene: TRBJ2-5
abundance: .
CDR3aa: CASSVDSRAQETQYF
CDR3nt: TGTGCCAGCAGCGTAGACTCGCGGGCTCAAGAGACCCAGTACTTC

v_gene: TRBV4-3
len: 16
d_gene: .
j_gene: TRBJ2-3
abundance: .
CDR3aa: CASSQDLGVGTDTQYF
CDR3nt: TGCGCCAGCAGCCAAGATCTGGGAGTAGGAACAGATACGCAGTATTTT

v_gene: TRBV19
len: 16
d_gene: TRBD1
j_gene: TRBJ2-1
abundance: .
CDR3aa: CASSITYEGARNEQFF
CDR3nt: TGTGCCAGTAGTATAACTTATGAGGGGGCGCGGAATGAGCAGTTCTTC

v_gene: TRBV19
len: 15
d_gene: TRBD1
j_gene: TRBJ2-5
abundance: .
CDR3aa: CASSIAGQGQETQYF
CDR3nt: TGTGCCAGTAGTATAGCGGGACAGGGGCAAGAGACCCAGTACTTC

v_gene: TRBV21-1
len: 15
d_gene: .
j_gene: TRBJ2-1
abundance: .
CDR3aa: CASSQGGGGYNEQFF
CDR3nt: TGTGCCAGCAGCCAAGGAGGCGGGGGCTACAATGAGCAGTTCTTC

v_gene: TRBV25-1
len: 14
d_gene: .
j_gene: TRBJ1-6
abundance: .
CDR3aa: CAQYGSSYNSPLHF
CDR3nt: TGTGCACAATACGGGAGCTCCTATAATTCACCCCTCCACTTT

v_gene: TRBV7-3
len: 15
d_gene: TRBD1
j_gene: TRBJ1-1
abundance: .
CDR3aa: CASSLDRGAITEAFF
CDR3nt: TGTGCCAGCAGCCTGGACAGGGGGGCAATCACTGAAGCTTTCTTT

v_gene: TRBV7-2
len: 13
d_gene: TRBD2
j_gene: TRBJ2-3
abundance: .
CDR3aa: CASSPGGQNTQYF
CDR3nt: TGTGCCAGCAGTCCGGGGGGTCAGAATACGCAGTATTTT

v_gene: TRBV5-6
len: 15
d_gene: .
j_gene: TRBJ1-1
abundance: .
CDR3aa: CASSLYGGVGTEAFF
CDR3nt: TGTGCCAGCAGCTTGTATGGGGGGGTAGGCACTGAAGCTTTCTTT

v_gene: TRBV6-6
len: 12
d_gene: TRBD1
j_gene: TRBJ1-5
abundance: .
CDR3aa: CASSFPDRSGHF
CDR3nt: TGTGCCAGCAGTTTCCCGGACAGGTCGGGGCATTTT

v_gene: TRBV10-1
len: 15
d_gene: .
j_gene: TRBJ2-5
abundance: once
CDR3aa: CASSDGGGPQETQYF
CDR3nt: TGCGCCAGCAGTGACGGCGGAGGGCCGCAAGAGACCCAGTACTTC

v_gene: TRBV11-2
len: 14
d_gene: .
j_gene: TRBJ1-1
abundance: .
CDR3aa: CASSSLTGNTEAFF
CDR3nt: TGTGCCAGCAGCTCCTTAACGGGGAACACTGAAGCTTTCTTT

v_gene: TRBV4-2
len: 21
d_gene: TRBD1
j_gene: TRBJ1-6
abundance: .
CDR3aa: CASSQDVKGGYLLAINSPLHF
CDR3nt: TGTGCCAGCAGCCAAGATGTGAAAGGGGGCTACCTTCTGGCTATTAATTCACCCCTCCACTTT

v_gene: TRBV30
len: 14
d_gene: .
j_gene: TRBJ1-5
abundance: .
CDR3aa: CAWSVLGGNQPQHF
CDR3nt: TGTGCCTGGAGTGTACTAGGGGGTAATCAGCCCCAGCATTTT

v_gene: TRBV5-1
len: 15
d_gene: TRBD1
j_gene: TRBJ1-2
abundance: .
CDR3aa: CASSFAETGKIGYTF
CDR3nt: TGCGCCAGCAGCTTCGCCGAGACAGGGAAAATTGGCTACACCTTC

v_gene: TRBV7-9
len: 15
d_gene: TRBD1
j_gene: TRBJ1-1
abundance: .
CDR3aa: CASSETGASDTEAFF
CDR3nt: TGTGCCAGCAGCGAGACAGGGGCGTCCGACACTGAAGCTTTCTTT

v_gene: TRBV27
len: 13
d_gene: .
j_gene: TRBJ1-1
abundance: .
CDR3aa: CASSFLRGWEAFF
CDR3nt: TGTGCCAGCAGTTTCCTCAGGGGCTGGGAAGCTTTCTTT

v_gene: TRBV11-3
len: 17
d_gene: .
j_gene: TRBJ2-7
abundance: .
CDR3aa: CASSLDPQRMSSYEQYF
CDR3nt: TGTGCCAGCAGCTTAGATCCCCAGCGGATGAGCTCCTACGAGCAGTACTTC

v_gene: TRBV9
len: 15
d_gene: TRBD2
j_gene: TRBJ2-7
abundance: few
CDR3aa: CASSGGGLAEYEQYF
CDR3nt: TGTGCCAGCAGCGGGGGGGGACTAGCGGAATACGAGCAGTACTTC

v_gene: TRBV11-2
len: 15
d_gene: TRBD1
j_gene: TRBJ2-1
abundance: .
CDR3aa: CASSLRRTGKDEQFF
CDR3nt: TGTGCCAGCAGCCTCCGGCGGACAGGGAAGGATGAGCAGTTCTTC

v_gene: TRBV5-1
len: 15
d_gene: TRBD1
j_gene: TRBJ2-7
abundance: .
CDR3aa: CASSLGQGASYEQYF
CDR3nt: TGCGCCAGCAGCTTGGGACAGGGCGCCTCCTACGAGCAGTACTTC

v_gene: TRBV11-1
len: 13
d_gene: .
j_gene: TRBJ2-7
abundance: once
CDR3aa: CASSLIRAGEQYF
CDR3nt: TGTGCCAGCAGCTTAATACGGGCGGGGGAGCAGTACTTC

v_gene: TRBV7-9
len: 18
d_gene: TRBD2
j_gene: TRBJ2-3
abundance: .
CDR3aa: CASSLEFGTSGGADTQYF
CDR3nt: TGTGCCAGCAGCTTAGAGTTTGGGACTAGCGGGGGTGCAGATACGCAGTATTTT

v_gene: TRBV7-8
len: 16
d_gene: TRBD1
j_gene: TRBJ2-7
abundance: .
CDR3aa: CASSSPTPGQTYEQYF
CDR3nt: TGTGCCAGCAGCTCTCCAACCCCGGGACAGACCTACGAGCAGTACTTC

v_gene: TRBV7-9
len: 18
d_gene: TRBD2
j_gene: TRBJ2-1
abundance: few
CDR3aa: CASSLVGERERLNNEQFF
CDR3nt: TGTGCCAGCAGCTTAGTCGGTGAGCGGGAGAGGTTGAATAATGAGCAGTTCTTC